This TCR beta chain was sequenced for a study of blood T cell repertoires in COVID-19 (TCRdb year 2020). About the investigation overall: The collaborator samples originated in the United States, Italy and Spain and spanned the acute and convalescent phases of COVID-19. The material from the prospective study consisted of cDNA or gDNA derived from T cells, B-cell-depleted T cells, or PBMCs. Subjects who had been exposed to COVID-19, were actively infected with it, or had recovered from it provided the deeply sampled blood TCRbeta repertoires that made up the dataset. The repertoires were released in a freely available public database intended as a resource for research on the immune response to SARS-CoV-2. The samples were drawn from two sources: the first 160 participants of the ongoing ImmuneRACE study, and some 1,300 subjects contributed by 6 global collaborators. The sample metadata nearly always contained a de-identified subject ID, COVID-19 status, age in years and sex. Where available, HLA class I and class II types were taken from metadata supplied by the sample provider and were not determined by assay-based typing.

TCRbeta CDR3 regions were amplified from genomic DNA by means of the immunoSEQ Assay, a bias-controlled multiplex PCR. In the original analysis: Nucleated cell counts per sample were estimated from amplification of reference gene primers within the assay. To quantify the absolute abundance of each unique TCRbeta CDR3 rearrangement, sequence reads were collapsed and filtered. For each sample, productive Simpson clonality was calculated as the square root of Simpson's diversity index across productive rearrangements. Sourced from immuneACCESS, this table was stored by TCRdb with only in-frame sequences that have V and J called. A share of the clones is absent; for the studies checked, an unresolved V gene accounts for under half, and the remainder has no known explanation. The V and J calls and clone size were taken over from that table, and D and trimming were inferred from the DNA. This sample holds roughly 60,000 clones; almost 85% were observed only once. About 16% of the sample goes to the ten largest clones.

Concerning this clone itself: No cognate antigen has been identified for it. No base qualities exist here, and no much larger clone lies one base off it.

The research as a whole found: Clinical and demographic metadata were provided uncurated, with the amount varying by source and participant.

At one collaborating source in Seattle, patients were enrolled during active infection and were followed longitudinally through the course of disease. Whole blood was collected in K2EDTA tubes by collaborating institutions according to the institutions' own protocols. For TCRbeta analysis, collaborators shipped samples in one of three forms: frozen whole blood, isolated PBMCs, or DNA extracted from either of those sample types. The sequenced sample was peripheral blood. This TCR came from a man aged 55 to 70 with COVID-19, enrolled during active disease.

CDR3 sequence: CASSLAGRVSQPQHF. The bases read TGCGCCAGCAGCTTGGCCGGCAGGGTAAGTCAGCCCCAGCATTTT. The sequence joins TRBV5-1 to TRBJ1-5, and perhaps TRBD1 as D gene, on 5 matching bases. The CDR3 runs 15 residues from the cysteine to the phenylalanine. Solely the CDR3 DNA is kept, with 45 bases framed from the first base. As encoded in the germline V gene, CDR1 is SGHRS while CDR2 is YFSETQ. The V end loses 0 bases and the J end loses 6 bases, and a stretch of 13 bases separates them.